This T cell receptor beta chain derives from a study of shared clonotypes between healthy human individuals. Across the study: Ranging from 18 to 49 in age, donors were two women and a few men. Study-wide findings and caveats: It was only blood that was sampled, and tissue repertoires likely differ. Clonotypes which were not shared had lower generation probabilities than clonotypes that all four donors shared.

The CDR3 extends over 16 amino acids. With 0 bases clipped from V and 0 bases from J, the junction kept 4 bases outside the gene matches. Germline-derived CDR1 and CDR2 are MNHEY and SVGAGI. Concerning this clone: Its antigen is not identified.

The repertoire was sequenced with immunoSEQ multiplex PCR; TCRdb's copy has only in-frame clones and lacks some. Here the sample spans about 590,000 clones, 95% to 96% being singletons. Only CD45RO-negative cells positively selected for CCR7 counted as naive CD8 cells, so terminally differentiated effector memory CD45RA+ cells were excluded. This chain joins TRBV6-5 and TRBJ2-7; 8 bases match TRBD2. The origin of this receptor is a woman in her twenties or thirties in good health. Material: naive CD8+ T cells sorted from blood. CDR3 sequence: CASSYSAGANSYEQYF. CDR3 in DNA: TGTGCCAGCAGTTACTCAGCGGGAGCGAACTCCTACGAGCAGTACTTC.